Given below is one T cell receptor (beta chain) in context. The repertoire was sequenced with immunoSEQ multiplex PCR; TCRdb's copy has only in-frame clones and lacks some. The repertoire consists of roughly 80,000 clones, with approximately 90% occurring once and the leading ten covering 0.35% to 0.5%. The data originate from a study of technical replicates of blood from four donors. The length of the CDR3 is 16 residues. Trimming removed 6 bases at V and 3 bases at J, with 21 bases between. This chain connects TRBV23-1 to TRBJ2-7; a possible D gene is TRBD1 (6 bases). TRBV23-1 falls under the ORF class, with uncertain function. The sample consisted of T cells isolated from PBMCs. The sequence derives from a human donor in good health. The DNA of the CDR3 is TGCGCCAGCAGAACGCCCCTCGGGACAAGATACTACGAGCAGTACTTC. It specifies CASRTPLGTRYYEQYF.